This T cell receptor (beta chain) was captured by sequencing in a study of blood T cells in healthy people across ages. This clonotype was picked up a small number of times. A J-beta primer mix and a sample-barcoded 5' primer were used in a second PCR of about 7 to 12 cycles. MiXCR was run by TCRdb on the 5' RACE reads, yielding one entry per CDR3 protein. The data show approximately 800,000 distinct CDR3 sequences, approximately 25% seen once. The CDR3 length is 14 residues. Per the germline V gene, CDR1 is SEHNR and CDR2 is FQNEAQ (reference sequence). Trimming removed 5 bases from V and 4 bases from J, with 11 bases in between. These data were also reused for a study on T cells of mothers and their children.

Sequencing was carried out using blood. This sequence joins TRBV7-9 and TRBJ1-4; D possibly corresponds to TRBD1 (5 bases). The sequence was collected from a boy between 10 and 17 years old in good health. DNA of the CDR3: TGTGCCAGCAGCGAACCAAGGGGTAATGAAAAACTGTTTTTT. It specifies CASSEPRGNEKLFF.